This passage covers 29 T cell receptor beta chains from one sample sequenced in a study of T-cell reconstitution after alpha-beta-depleted transplantation in children listed by TCRdb under 2016. Preparation of the library involved PCR. The instrument given in TCRdb is Illumina HiSeq 2500. Molecular barcoding was employed in the preparation of TCR libraries, with unique molecular identifiers being used to normalize TCRbeta repertoire quantification. In-frame beta chains were kept once TCRdb had trimmed the public reads at Q25 with fastp and called clones with MiXCR. Here each entry gathers all rows of one CDR3 protein and keeps the most common genes and DNA. For this sample there are 450,000 to 600,000 distinct CDR3 sequences; about 17% appear just once. Jointly, the top ten make up over 3% of the sample. Sequencing used PBMCs from the stem cell graft donor, obtained from the stem cell graft. The receptor set was obtained from a human donor who donated a stem cell graft to a child with acute lymphoblastic leukemia.

The chain has TRBV27 and TRBJ2-5; TRBD1 matches at 7 bases. The CDR3 has 18 residues. The V and J ends lost 0 bases and 2 bases, in that order; junction bases with no gene match: 12. Germline assignment: CDR1 MNHEY and CDR2 SMNVEV (reference sequence). The CDR3 coding sequence is TGTGCCAGCAGTTTATCGATTCCCCAGGGGGTGGTGCAAGAGACCCAGTACTTC. It specifies CASSLSIPQGVVQETQYF.

The chain couples TRBV29-1 to TRBJ2-5, with 12 bases matching TRBD2. This CDR3 has 17 amino acids. Germline V lookup: CDR1 SQVTM, CDR2 ANQGSEA. J gave up 7 bases and V 4 bases, and 16 bases lay outside the gene matches. The CDR3 region has the DNA TGCAGCGTTGTGGTTGGTCTAGCGGGAGGGAGGTCTGGGACCCAGTACTTC. Translated: CSVVVGLAGGRSGTQYF.

The chain is built from TRBV7-8 and TRBJ2-3; D may correspond to TRBD1 or TRBD2 (5 bases each). V lost 5 bases and J 1 base, leaving 19 bases between the germline ends. The CDR3 covers 17 residues. CDR1 SGHVS and CDR2 FQNEAQ come from the germline V gene. For the CDR3, the DNA is TGTGCCAGCAGCGCCAGTCGGAGAGGGGCGGGCACAGATACGCAGTATTTT. Its translation is CASSASRRGAGTDTQYF.

This clonotype was counted once. V usage is TRBV2 and J usage is TRBJ1-5, with 7 bases lining up with TRBD1. Germline V CDR1 and CDR2: SNHLY, FYNNEI. The CDR3 length is 15 residues. V was pared by 4 bases and J by 10 bases, with 13 bases of the junction left unmatched. The CDR3 region has the DNA TGTGCCAGCAGTGTGGGTTGGACAGGTGCTCAACCCCAGCATTTT. This codes for CASSVGWTGAQPQHF.

The chain employs TRBV19 and TRBJ1-4; D not resolved. The CDR3 runs to 15 residues. CDR1 and CDR2 (germline): LNHDA, SQIVND (reference sequence). Deletions cut 0 bases from V and 8 bases from J, with 13 bases between. The CDR3 DNA reads as TGTGCCAGTAGTATAGATCCGTACGGTGGCGAAAAACTGTTTTTT. Translated, it gives CASSIDPYGGEKLFF.

The chain has TRBV24-1 and TRBJ2-1; D call uncertain. The length of the CDR3 is 16 residues. The germline V gene encodes CDR1 KGHDR and CDR2 SFDVKD. V was clipped by 0 bases and J by 0 bases, with 8 bases between them. In DNA form, the CDR3 reads TGTGCCACCAGTGATTTGCTCGGAAGCTCCTACAATGAGCAGTTCTTC. Translated: CATSDLLGSSYNEQFF.

The chain has TRBV5-6 and TRBJ2-7, with no clear D. This CDR3 is built from 12 residues. Germline V gene lookup returns CDR1 SGHDT and CDR2 YYEEEE. V lost 2 bases and J 6 bases, leaving 9 bases between the germline ends. The CDR3 sequence is CASSLRLFEQYF. The CDR3 DNA reads as TGTGCCAGCAGCTTACGGCTATTCGAGCAGTACTTC.

This CDR3 is CSAPRPRQGSYEQYF. The CDR3 DNA reads as TGCAGTGCTCCGCGGCCCAGACAGGGCAGCTACGAGCAGTACTTC. This chain uses TRBV20-1 with TRBJ2-7; 7 bases fit TRBD1. The CDR3 covers 15 residues. CDR1 DFQATT and CDR2 SNEGSKA come from the germline V gene (reference sequence). Trimming at V came to 5 bases and at J to 3 bases, leaving 13 bases not matched to a gene.

A few counts support this clonotype. The chain joins TRBV5-1 to TRBJ2-2; D gene ambiguous. Germline-derived CDR1 and CDR2 are SGHRS and YFSETQ. CDR3 length: 17 amino acids. Trimming left V 0 bases short and J 6 bases short, with 18 bases between. The CDR3 bases are TGCGCCAGCAGCTTGGCGATCGCCATTCTGGGGTCCGGGGAGCTGTTTTTT. Its translation: CASSLAIAILGSGELFF. Variable domain in full (rest from reference TRBV5-1 and TRBJ2-2): KAGVTQTPRYLIKTRGQQVTLSCSPISGHRSVSWYQQTPGQGLQFLFEYFSETQRNKGNFPGRFSGRQFSNSRSEMNVSTLELGDSALYLCASSLAIAILGSGELFFGEGSRLTVL.

This clonotype was counted once. This chain joins TRBV20-1 and TRBJ2-3; a possible D gene is TRBD2 (6 bases). Germline values: CDR1 DFQATT, CDR2 SNEGSKA (reference sequence). The CDR3 runs to 15 residues. The V end lost 0 bases, the J end lost 1 base, and 11 bases lay between the germline ends. The CDR3 coding sequence is TGCAGTGCTAGAGACGGGAGAAGGGGCACAGATACGCAGTATTTT. This encodes CSARDGRRGTDTQYF.

The chain combines TRBV5-1 with TRBJ1-2; 9 bases are a match to TRBD1. The CDR3 loop spans 14 amino acids. CDR1 is SGHRS, CDR2 YFSETQ, per germline. V lost 3 bases, J lost 2 bases, and 2 bases stayed unmatched. As DNA, the CDR3 is TGCGCCAGCAGCTACGGACAGGGGAACTATGGCTACACCTTC. Amino acids: CASSYGQGNYGYTF.

This chain links TRBV7-9 with TRBJ2-1; unclear D gene. The CDR3 spans 11 residues. V gave up 5 bases and J gave up 7 bases, with 6 bases separating them. The V gene's germline CDR1 is SEHNR and CDR2 FQNEAQ (reference sequence). The CDR3 region has the DNA TGTGCCAGCAGCCACCCAAATGAGCAGTTCTTC. This gives the protein CASSHPNEQFF.

V is TRBV9 and J is TRBJ2-3; the match to TRBD2 covers 9 bases. V shed 6 bases and J 6 bases; nucleotides not matched to a gene: 11. CDR3 length: 15 amino acids. The germline V gene encodes CDR1 SGDLS and CDR2 YYNGEE. This chain's CDR3 is CASNLRAGGGDTQYF. The CDR3 bases are TGTGCCAGCAACCTCAGAGCGGGAGGAGGGGATACGCAGTATTTT.

This chain joins TRBV4-1 and TRBJ1-1; D may be TRBD1 (6 bases). The ends were cut back, 1 base at V and 6 bases at J, with 9 bases in the middle. The CDR3 consists of 13 residues. Germline-derived CDR1 and CDR2 are MGHRA and YSYEKL. The DNA for the CDR3 is TGCGCCAGCAGCCAAGTTAGGGGGGCTGAAGCTTTCTTT. This sequence encodes CASSQVRGAEAFF.

The gene calls are TRBV7-8 and TRBJ2-5, with 10 bases identical to TRBD2. Germline V CDR1 and CDR2: SGHVS, FQNEAQ. V lost 5 bases and J lost 5; bases outside the gene matches: 11. The CDR3 runs 16 residues. CDR3 DNA sequence: TGTGCCAGCAGCCTCATCAGCGGGAGGGCCGGGGAGACCCAGTACTTC. Protein sequence: CASSLISGRAGETQYF.

This clonotype was recorded a few times. The chain carries TRBV20-1 and TRBJ2-3; 8 bases match TRBD2. The germline V gene encodes CDR1 DFQATT and CDR2 SNEGSKA (reference sequence). The CDR3 is 14 residues long. V trimming: 4 bases; J trimming: 0 bases; junction bases outside the gene matches: 3. For the CDR3, the DNA is TGCAGTGCTATCGCTAGCGGGAGCACAGATACGCAGTATTTT. Amino acids: CSAIASGSTDTQYF.

The J gene is TRBJ2-7, the V gene TRBV6-2 or TRBV6-3; TRBD1 matches at 10 bases. Germline assignment: CDR1 MNHEY and CDR2 SVGEGT. The CDR3 has 15 amino acids. The junction had 8 bases not matched to a gene; V was cut back by 5 bases and J by 4 bases. DNA for the CDR3: TGTGCCAGCAGTACCGCAAGGGACAGGGGTTACGAGCAGTACTTC. Translating gives CASSTARDRGYEQYF.

This clonotype was seen only a few times. J is TRBJ2-1 and V is TRBV20-1, with 7 bases identical to TRBD2. Looked up from germline, CDR1 is DFQATT and CDR2 is SNEGSKA (reference sequence). The trim removed 5 bases at V and 11 bases at J, leaving 9 bases unmatched. The CDR3 runs to 12 residues. DNA of the CDR3: TGCAGTGCTGGGGAGGGCCAACTAAAGCAGTTCTTC. Its protein is CSAGEGQLKQFF.

A word on this clonotype: The germline gene is not matched at one end of the junction; a read error may be the cause. V is TRBV20-1 and J is TRBJ1-5, with a possible D match to TRBD1 (6 bases). Germline CDR1 is DFQATT and CDR2 is SNEGSKA (reference sequence). CDR3 size: 16 residues. The CDR3 nucleotides are TGCTGTGCTAGAGTCCCCCTCACAGGGTTCGATCAGCCCCAGCATTTT. Its translation: CCARVPLTGFDQPQHF.

V is TRBV24-1 and J is TRBJ1-5; TRBD1 might be the D (5 bases). Germline assignment: CDR1 KGHDR and CDR2 SFDVKD. Trimming left V 3 bases short and J 4 bases short, with 12 bases between. This CDR3 comprises 15 residues. CDR3 amino acids: CATSDAKQVNQPQHF. The CDR3 bases are TGTGCCACCAGTGATGCTAAACAGGTGAATCAGCCCCAGCATTTT.

This clonotype was found a few times. The chain recombines TRBV27 with TRBJ2-7, with D possibly being TRBD2 (6 bases). The length of the CDR3 is 18 residues. Trimming shortened V by 4 bases and J by 0 bases, and 22 bases separated the two germline ends. The germline gives CDR1 MNHEY, CDR2 SMNVEV (reference sequence). The CDR3 protein is CASSSPLVEGGISYEQYF. In nucleotides, the CDR3 is TGTGCCAGCAGTTCCCCCTTGGTGGAGGGAGGAATCTCCTACGAGCAGTACTTC.

CDR3 in amino acids: CASSFTPNEQFF. The CDR3 nucleotides are TGTGCCAGCAGCTTCACTCCGAATGAGCAGTTCTTC. The genes are TRBV7-9 and TRBJ2-1; D is unclear. The CDR3 extends over 12 amino acids. Germline V gives CDR1 SEHNR, CDR2 FQNEAQ (reference sequence). V lost 3 bases to trimming and J lost 7 bases, with 7 bases between them.

This clonotype showed up many times. This CDR3 reads CASSQRASLNNEQFF. As DNA, the CDR3 is TGTGCCAGCAGCCAACGGGCGTCACTAAACAATGAGCAGTTCTTC. The V call is TRBV12-3 or TRBV12-4, the J call TRBJ2-1; no firm D call. V shed 6 bases and J shed 5 bases, with 17 bases lying between them. This CDR3 contains 15 residues.

This chain joins TRBV29-1 and TRBJ2-5; D uncertain. Germline V gene data show CDR1 as SQVTM and CDR2 as ANQGSEA. There are 11 residues in the CDR3. Trimming removed 3 bases from V and 3 bases from J, with 5 bases in between. CDR3 sequence: CSVEPKETQYF. CDR3 DNA: TGCAGCGTTGAGCCCAAAGAGACCCAGTACTTC.

In this sample, this clonotype turned up a few times. This chain uses TRBV7-2 with TRBJ2-7; D possibly uses TRBD1 or TRBD2 (5 bases each). Trimming removed 4 bases from V and 0 bases from J, with 10 bases in between. There are 14 residues in the CDR3. CDR1 and CDR2 from the germline V gene are SGHTA and FQGNSA. CDR3 sequence: CASSWDGTSYEQYF. The CDR3 coding sequence is TGTGCCAGCAGCTGGGACGGCACCTCCTACGAGCAGTACTTC. Supplemented by reference TRBV7-2 and TRBJ2-7, the full variable domain reads GAGVSQSPSNKVTEKGKDVELRCDPISGHTALYWYRQSLGQGLEFLIYFQGNSAPDKSGLPSDRFSAERTGGSVSTLTIQRTQQEDSAVYLCASSWDGTSYEQYFGPGTRLTVT.

This chain connects TRBV12-3 or TRBV12-4 to TRBJ1-4, with TRBD1 matching 8 bases. The V and J ends lost 7 bases and 7 bases, in that order; junction bases with no gene match: 17. This CDR3 is 17 amino acids long. CDR3: CASTLRTGIRPGEKLFF. In nucleotides, the CDR3 is TGTGCCAGCACCCTACGGACAGGGATACGTCCTGGTGAAAAACTGTTTTTT.

The chain is built from TRBV25-1 and TRBJ2-7; D is unresolved. Germline V gene data show CDR1 as MGHDK and CDR2 as SYGVNS. The CDR3 spans 14 residues. V lost 1 base, J lost 6 bases, and 13 bases lay in between. In nucleotides, the CDR3 is TGTGCCAGCAGTGAATCCCCGTGGTTGGGCGAGCAGTACTTC. Amino acid sequence: CASSESPWLGEQYF.

The chain links TRBV5-5 to TRBJ1-2; unclear D gene. CDR1 is SGHKS and CDR2 is YYEKEE in the germline V gene (reference sequence). The V end lost 5 bases, the J end lost 7 bases, and 18 bases lay between the germline ends. This CDR3 has 14 residues. For the CDR3, the DNA is TGTGCCAGCAGACGCACGGACGGGGTCCTTGGCTACACCTTC. Translated, it gives CASRRTDGVLGYTF.

This CDR3 is CSARDARAVAFF. The CDR3 DNA is TGCAGTGCTAGAGATGCCCGAGCGGTCGCTTTCTTT. V is TRBV20-1 and J is TRBJ1-1, with D hard to call. Deletions cut 0 bases from V and 11 bases from J, with 13 bases between. The length of the CDR3 is 12 residues. Germline CDR1 DFQATT, CDR2 SNEGSKA (reference sequence).